The present T cell receptor beta chain was sequenced within a study of shared clonotypes between healthy human individuals. Worth noting for this clone: What it recognizes is unknown.

The CDR3 is 14 residues long. Trimming shortened V by 3 bases and J by 11 bases, and 19 bases separated the two germline ends. CDR1 and CDR2 from the germline V gene are ENHRY and SYGVKD. Study-wide results and caveats: Only a few donors were included, so the genetic and exposure-history diversity represented was limited. Naive subsets typically showed greater estimated richness than memory subsets. Generation of non-shared clonotypes was less probable than generation of clonotypes shared by all four donors.

CD4+ cells were split into CD45RA+ naive and CD45RA-negative memory subsets. Sequencing used immunoSEQ multiplex PCR; TCRdb keeps in-frame clones, though not all of them. The sample records just over 2,000,000 clones, 90% to 95% being singletons. The V and J genes are TRBV10-3 and TRBJ1-1; tentatively, D is TRBD1 (5 bases). This TCR was sampled from a man aged 18 to 30 in good health. The sequenced sample consisted of naive CD4+ T cells sorted from blood. As to subset: CD45RA+ positively selected. The chain's CDR3 is CAISERAGTAGAFF. DNA of the CDR3: TGTGCCATCAGTGAACGTGCCGGGACCGCAGGGGCTTTCTTT.